This T cell receptor beta chain came from a study of OX40 agonist ivuxolimab in advanced cancers. Study in general: The study gave patients intravenous ivuxolimab at 0.01 to 10 mg/kg every 2 weeks.

The CDR3 extends over 17 amino acids. V shed 0 bases and J 6 bases; nucleotides not matched to a gene: 9. Germline lookup yields CDR1 SGDLS and CDR2 YYNGEE. Repertoires were generated with immunoSEQ multiplex PCR, while TCRdb's copy carries only in-frame clones and drops some. The sample has tens of thousands of clones; about 88% are singletons. This chain uses TRBV9 with TRBJ2-2; 9 nucleotides line up with TRBD1. This specimen was CD4+ or CD8+ T cells sorted from blood, taken in a trial of the OX40 agonist ivuxolimab. The TCR sequence derives from an adult with an advanced solid tumor such as melanoma, head and neck, liver or kidney cancer. The CDR3 here is CASSVGQGGSVAGELFF. CDR3 nucleotides: TGTGCCAGCAGCGTAGGACAGGGGGGAAGTGTGGCCGGGGAGCTGTTTTTT.